The 19 T cell receptor beta chains presented below share a single source sample, sequenced in a study of blood T cells in healthy people across ages. A J-beta primer mix and a sample-barcoded 5' primer were used in a second PCR of roughly 6 to 11 cycles. MiXCR, run by TCRdb on the 5' RACE reads, gives a single entry per CDR3 protein. The sample consists of about 1.4 million distinct CDR3 sequences, 45% to 70% of them appearing once. What was sequenced was blood. The receptors originated from a man aged 18 to 29 in good health.

This sequence joins TRBV4-2 and TRBJ2-7, with D uncertain. V lost 0 bases to trimming and J lost 0 bases, with 12 bases between them. The length of the CDR3 is 16 residues. The germline CDR1 and CDR2 sequences are LGHNA and YNFKEQ. In DNA, the CDR3 is TGTGCCAGCAGCCAAGATAGGGAACTTAGCTCCTACGAGCAGTACTTC. This gives the protein CASSQDRELSSYEQYF.

In the case of this clonotype: An end of the junction does not agree with germline; a read error may underlie this. This chain uses TRBV7-9 with TRBJ1-2; D might be TRBD1 (6 bases). Germline loops: CDR1 SEHNR, CDR2 FQNEAQ (reference sequence). The CDR3 sequence is 15 residues long. CDR3 nucleotide sequence: TGTGCCAGCAGTTTAGGGGACACCGGCCAGTATGGCTACACCTTC. Translating it yields CASSLGDTGQYGYTF. Supplemented by reference TRBV7-9 and TRBJ1-2, the full variable domain reads DTGVSQNPRHKITKRGQNVTFRCDPISEHNRLYWYRQTLGQGPEFLTYFQNEAQLEKSRLLSDRFSAERPKGSFSTLEIQRTEQGDSAMYLCASSLGDTGQYGYTFGSGTRLTVV.

V gene TRBV3-1 combines with J gene TRBJ2-5; 9 nucleotides align to TRBD2. Looked up from germline, CDR1 is LGHDT and CDR2 is YNNKEL (reference sequence). With 2 bases clipped from V and 5 bases from J, the junction kept 12 bases outside the gene matches. This CDR3 is 17 amino acids long. CDR3 amino acids: CASSQRVAGVRKETQYF. The DNA of the CDR3 is TGTGCCAGCAGCCAAAGAGTAGCGGGAGTGAGGAAGGAGACCCAGTACTTC.

DNA for the CDR3: TGTGCCAGCAGTTACTCGGTGGGACAGGGAACAGATACGCAGTATTTT. It translates to CASSYSVGQGTDTQYF. The chain is built from TRBV6-2 or TRBV6-3 and TRBJ2-3, with 9 bases matching TRBD1. J gave up 3 bases and V 0 bases, and 4 bases lay outside the gene matches. Germline CDR1 MNHEY, CDR2 SVGEGT. The CDR3 extends over 16 amino acids.

V gene TRBV2 combines with J gene TRBJ1-5; weak D call: TRBD1 (6 bases). CDR1 SNHLY and CDR2 FYNNEI come from the germline V gene. Trimming took 6 bases from V and 6 from J, leaving 12 bases between them. This CDR3 is built from 13 residues. DNA for the CDR3: TGTGCCAGCAGCTATCAGGGGTCTCAGCCCCAGCATTTT. Its protein product is CASSYQGSQPQHF. The full variable domain, completed using reference TRBV2 and TRBJ1-5, is EPEVTQTPSHQVTQMGQEVILRCVPISNHLYFYWYRQILGQKVEFLVSFYNNEISEKSEIFDDQFSVERPDGSNFTLKIRSTKLEDSAMYFCASSYQGSQPQHFGDGTRLSIL.

The CDR3 loop is CASSLALTGNPGANVLTF. CDR3 sequence (DNA): TGTGCCAGCAGCTTAGCGCTGACCGGCAATCCTGGGGCCAACGTCCTGACTTTC. The chain employs TRBV11-2 and TRBJ2-6; no clear D. The V end was cut by 1 base, the J end by 2 bases, with 15 bases between. Germline V gives CDR1 SGHAT, CDR2 FQNNGV. The CDR3 extends over 18 amino acids.

This clonotype was seen more than once but under ten times. V usage is TRBV3-1 and J usage is TRBJ1-4; D possibly corresponds to TRBD1 (6 bases). This CDR3 has 15 amino acids. V lost 2 bases, J lost 6 bases, and 13 bases lay in between. Germline CDR1 reads LGHDT; CDR2 reads YNNKEL (reference sequence). The CDR3 nucleotides read TGTGCCAGCAGCCAACGTAGAGGGGGATATGAAAAACTGTTTTTT. It codes for CASSQRRGGYEKLFF.

This clonotype came up a few times. The chain uses TRBV27 and TRBJ2-1; perhaps TRBD1 as D (5 bases). The CDR3 sequence is 15 residues long. V shed 6 bases and J shed 4 bases, with 16 bases lying between them. In germline, CDR1 is MNHEY, CDR2 SMNVEV (reference sequence). The CDR3 sequence is CASRMRDSLYNEQFF. The DNA of the CDR3 is TGTGCCAGCAGGATGCGCGACAGCCTATACAATGAGCAGTTCTTC.

The gene calls are TRBV6-5 and TRBJ2-7, with D perhaps TRBD2 (5 bases). Germline CDR1 is MNHEY and CDR2 is SVGAGI. There are 13 residues in the CDR3. V lost 5 bases and J lost 3, with 11 bases in between. Here the CDR3 reads CASSNLRGYEQYF. CDR3 nucleotides: TGTGCCAGCAGTAACCTCCGGGGCTACGAGCAGTACTTC.

V usage is TRBV11-2 and J usage is TRBJ2-2; D is uncertain. The ends were cut back, 2 bases at V and 6 bases at J, with 4 bases in the middle. Germline loops: CDR1 SGHAT, CDR2 FQNNGV. The CDR3 is made up of 12 amino acids. Written as DNA, the CDR3 is TGTGCCAGCAGCTTATTTCCCGGGGAGCTGTTTTTT. Encoded protein: CASSLFPGELFF. Supplemented by reference TRBV11-2 and TRBJ2-2, the full variable domain reads EAGVAQSPRYKIIEKRQSVAFWCNPISGHATLYWYQQILGQGPKLLIQFQNNGVVDDSQLPKDRFSAERLKGVDSTLKIQPAKLEDSAVYLCASSLFPGELFFGEGSRLTVL.

The rearrangement joins TRBV5-1 to TRBJ2-5; 9 nucleotides align to TRBD1. Unmatched junction bases numbered 2, after V lost 5 bases and J lost 3 bases. In germline, CDR1 is SGHRS, CDR2 YFSETQ. The CDR3 is 13 amino acids. The CDR3 sequence is CASRRDREETQYF. The CDR3 coding sequence is TGCGCCAGCAGACGGGACAGGGAAGAGACCCAGTACTTC.

V and J are TRBV27 and TRBJ2-1; tentative D call: TRBD2 (7 bases). Germline V gene data show CDR1 as MNHEY and CDR2 as SMNVEV (reference sequence). Trimming cost V 8 bases and J 4 bases, with 18 bases left between them. The CDR3 is 15 amino acids. CDR3 sequence reads: CASGLGRGPYNEQFF. The CDR3 coding sequence is TGTGCCAGCGGACTCGGGCGGGGGCCATACAATGAGCAGTTCTTC.

The chain links TRBV20-1 to TRBJ1-1; D remains unclear. Germline V lookup: CDR1 DFQATT, CDR2 SNEGSKA (reference sequence). Deletions cut 2 bases from V and 5 bases from J, with 6 bases between. The CDR3 totals 11 residues. DNA for the CDR3: TGCAGTGCTAGAATACGGACTGAAGCTTTCTTT. The encoded protein is CSARIRTEAFF.

The sample holds a few counts of this clonotype. The gene calls are TRBV12-3 or TRBV12-4 and TRBJ2-7; TRBD2 matches at 9 bases. Trimming at V came to 6 bases and at J to 7 bases, leaving 13 bases not matched to a gene. This CDR3 contains 15 residues. This CDR3 is CASSRVSGGPLEQYF. CDR3 nucleotide sequence: TGTGCCAGCAGCCGTGTTAGCGGGGGCCCTCTGGAGCAGTACTTC.

The chain employs TRBV28 and TRBJ1-1; 7 nucleotides match TRBD1. The CDR3 loop spans 14 amino acids. After removal of 3 bases from V and 1 base from J, the junction contained 2 bases not matched to a gene. Germline values: CDR1 MDHEN, CDR2 SYDVKM. CDR3 sequence: CASSFRGWNTEAFF. The CDR3 DNA reads as TGTGCCAGCAGTTTCAGGGGGTGGAACACTGAAGCTTTCTTT.

V and J are TRBV7-6 and TRBJ1-6, with 8 bases fitting TRBD1. The germline gives CDR1 SGHVS, CDR2 FNYEAQ. CDR3 length: 14 amino acids. CDR3: CASAQGARNSPLHF. The CDR3 region has the DNA TGTGCATCCGCCCAGGGGGCCCGGAATTCACCCCTCCACTTT.

This clonotype was seen a single time. This chain uses TRBV20-1 with TRBJ2-5; the match to TRBD1 covers 8 bases. Germline V gene lookup returns CDR1 DFQATT and CDR2 SNEGSKA (reference sequence). Unmatched junction bases numbered 26, after V lost 3 bases and J lost 11 bases. The CDR3 sequence is 18 residues long. CDR3 loop: CSASGKRSGTGVRDEQYF. DNA of the CDR3: TGCAGTGCTAGCGGGAAGAGGTCTGGGACAGGAGTTCGGGATGAGCAGTACTTC.

As for this clonotype: Relative to the germline gene, one junction end is altered; a read error may explain this. This chain connects TRBV6-5 to TRBJ2-1; D gene uncertain. Germline assignment: CDR1 MNHEY and CDR2 SVGAGI. The CDR3 is made up of 13 amino acids. The CDR3 DNA reads as TGTGCCGGCAGCGTATCGACGGATAATGAGCAGTTCTTC. Translating it yields CAGSVSTDNEQFF.

V gene TRBV6-6 combines with J gene TRBJ2-6; D not certain. Trimming took 5 bases from V and 3 from J, leaving 8 bases between them. The CDR3 has 14 residues. CDR1 is MNHNY, CDR2 SVGAGI, per germline (reference sequence). The CDR3 loop reads CASSTDGGANVLTF. CDR3 nucleotides: TGTGCCAGCAGTACCGACGGTGGGGCCAACGTCCTGACTTTC.